This T cell receptor (beta chain) was profiled in a study of blood T cell repertoires in COVID-19. Study background: The study drew acute and convalescent COVID-19 samples from the United States, Italy and Spain. From T cells, B-cell-depleted T cells, or PBMCs came the material, which was cDNA or gDNA.

Per the study methods: Reference gene primer amplification in the assay estimated nucleated cell counts. The table came from immunoSEQ multiplex PCR; TCRdb's copy has only in-frame clones and leaves some out. V, J and clone size are those of that table, while D and trimming were read from the DNA. Here the sample spans about 400,000 clones, approximately 88% being singletons. The clonotype comes from a middle-aged man with acute or convalescent COVID-19. Specimen: peripheral blood.

In DNA, the CDR3 is TGTGCCAGCAGCTTCGTGACAGGGCTGAGCACTGAAGCTTTCTTT. This gives the protein CASSFVTGLSTEAFF. This chain links TRBV5-5 with TRBJ1-1, with 7 bases aligning to TRBD1. The CDR3 is 15 amino acids. The J segment lost 4 bases and the V segment lost 2 bases, leaving 8 bases of the junction unmatched. Germline V gene sequence: CDR1 SGHKS, CDR2 YYEKEE (reference sequence).